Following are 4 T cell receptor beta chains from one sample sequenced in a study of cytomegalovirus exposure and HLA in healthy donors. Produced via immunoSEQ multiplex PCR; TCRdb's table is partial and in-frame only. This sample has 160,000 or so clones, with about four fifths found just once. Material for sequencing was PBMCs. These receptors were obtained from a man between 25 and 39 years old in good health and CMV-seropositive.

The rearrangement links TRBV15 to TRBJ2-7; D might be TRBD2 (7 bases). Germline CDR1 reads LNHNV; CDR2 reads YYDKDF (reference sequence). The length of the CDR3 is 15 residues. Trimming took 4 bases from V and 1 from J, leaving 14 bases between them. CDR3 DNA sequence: TGTGCCACCAGCAAGGGGGGGGATAGATCCTACGAGCAGTACTTC. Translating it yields CATSKGGDRSYEQYF.

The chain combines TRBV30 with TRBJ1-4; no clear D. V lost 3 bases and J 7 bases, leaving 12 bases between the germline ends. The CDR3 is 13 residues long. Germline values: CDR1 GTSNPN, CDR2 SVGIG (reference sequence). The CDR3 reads CAWSTKAVEKLFF. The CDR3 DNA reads TGTGCCTGGAGCACAAAAGCGGTTGAAAAACTGTTTTTT.

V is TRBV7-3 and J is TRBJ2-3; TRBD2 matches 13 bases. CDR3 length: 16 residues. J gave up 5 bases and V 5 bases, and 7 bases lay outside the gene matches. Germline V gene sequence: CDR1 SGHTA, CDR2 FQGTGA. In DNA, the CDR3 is TGTGCCAGCAGCCGCGGACTAGCGGGAGTAGTAGATACGCAGTATTTT. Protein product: CASSRGLAGVVDTQYF.

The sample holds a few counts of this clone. Here the CDR3 reads CASSPQGAGEQYF. The CDR3 DNA reads TGTGCCAGCTCACCACAGGGGGCTGGTGAGCAGTACTTC. The chain links TRBV18 to TRBJ2-7; 7 bases align to TRBD1. Unmatched junction bases numbered 4, after V lost 1 base and J lost 7 bases. The CDR3 loop spans 13 amino acids. Per germline, CDR1 KGHSH and CDR2 LQKENI.